These T cell receptor beta chains were read from a single sample in a study of blood T cells in healthy people across ages. One entry per CDR3 protein, called by TCRdb with MiXCR from the 5' RACE reads. Of 800,000 to 950,000 distinct CDR3 sequences listed, about 29% are singletons. These data are also associated with another study on T cells of mothers and their children.

The specimen was blood. Every receptor here comes from a woman aged 40 to 50 in good health. Both conserved end residues are part of each CDR3. The D gene is left open where the match is weak. Expanded clones get a size class; other rows say once, few or many, or leave the size out.

d_call	v_call	clone_size	j_call	cdr3_aa	cdr3_nt
-	TRBV7-9	-	TRBJ1-1	CASSLGSAQGTEAFF	TGTGCCAGCAGCTTAGGTTCCGCCCAAGGGACTGAAGCTTTCTTT
-	TRBV5-1	few	TRBJ2-1	CASSLYSRTTYNEQFF	TGCGCCAGCAGCTTGTATTCAAGGACTACATACAATGAGCAGTTCTTC
TRBD2	TRBV5-1	few	TRBJ2-1	CASSSQRGGIDEQFF	TGCGCCAGCAGTTCCCAGCGGGGGGGCATCGATGAGCAGTTCTTC
-	TRBV5-1	-	TRBJ1-2	CASSWNAATYGYTF	TGCGCCAGCAGCTGGAATGCAGCTACCTATGGCTACACCTTC
-	TRBV5-6	-	TRBJ2-3	CASSFEGGWGDTQYF	TGTGCCAGCAGCTTTGAGGGAGGTTGGGGAGATACGCAGTATTTT
-	TRBV7-2	-	TRBJ1-2	CASSPLRWGDDGYTF	TGTGCCAGCAGCCCCCTCAGATGGGGAGACGATGGCTACACCTTC
-	TRBV9	-	TRBJ1-2	CASSVEGNYGYTF	TGTGCCAGCAGCGTAGAGGGTAACTATGGCTACACCTTC
TRBD1	TRBV12-3/TRBV12-4	-	TRBJ2-7	CASSFDGDRVSEQYF	TGTGCCAGCAGTTTTGATGGGGACAGGGTGTCCGAGCAGTACTTC
TRBD2	TRBV20-1	-	TRBJ2-3	CSARGGEAGGPIYTDTQYF	TGCAGTGCTAGAGGAGGTGAAGCGGGAGGCCCTATCTACACAGATACGCAGTATTTT
-	TRBV3-1	-	TRBJ2-7	CASSPPYSSYNEQYF	TGTGCCAGCAGCCCCCCATACAGCTCCTACAATGAGCAGTACTTC
TRBD1	TRBV6-5	-	TRBJ1-4	CASSPRTGIGEKLFF	TGTGCCAGCAGTCCGAGGACAGGGATAGGTGAAAAACTGTTTTTT
TRBD1	TRBV29-1	-	TRBJ1-2	CSVDHGTGNYGYTF	TGCAGCGTTGACCATGGGACAGGGAACTATGGCTACACCTTC
-	TRBV24-1	few	TRBJ2-1	CATSDLYEQFF	TGTGCCACCAGTGATTTATATGAGCAGTTCTTC
-	TRBV7-9	many	TRBJ2-5	CASSLGPYQETQYF	TGTGCCAGCAGCTTAGGGCCGTACCAAGAGACCCAGTACTTC
-	TRBV25-1	-	TRBJ1-2	CASLPPGWLSYGYTF	TGTGCCAGCCTCCCCCCAGGGTGGCTGAGCTATGGCTACACCTTC
-	TRBV4-3	-	TRBJ2-7	CASSVRGDLSYEQYF	TGCGCCAGCAGTGTCAGGGGCGACCTGTCCTACGAGCAGTACTTC
-	TRBV15	few	TRBJ2-4	CATSREKGLWDNEQYF	TGTGCCACCAGCAGAGAAAAGGGGTTGTGGGACAATGAGCAGTACTTC
-	TRBV6-1	many	TRBJ2-3	CASSVSFTDTQYF	TGTGCCAGCAGTGTATCATTCACAGATACGCAGTATTTT
-	TRBV28	many	TRBJ2-5	CASSFGFGGKTQYF	TGTGCCAGCAGTTTTGGGTTCGGGGGCAAGACCCAGTACTTC
TRBD2	TRBV27	many	TRBJ2-7	CASKGDYGYEQYF	TGTGCCAGCAAAGGGGACTACGGCTACGAGCAGTACTTC
TRBD2	TRBV5-1	-	TRBJ2-5	CASSLGTSVAKYQETQYF	TGCGCCAGCAGCCTCGGGACTAGCGTGGCGAAGTACCAAGAGACCCAGTACTTC
-	TRBV9	many	TRBJ2-7	CASSVEVSGNEQYF	TGTGCCAGCAGCGTAGAGGTGTCGGGAAACGAGCAGTACTTC
-	TRBV29-1	-	TRBJ2-1	CSASYLNDNEQFF	TGCAGCGCCTCCTACCTCAATGATAATGAGCAGTTCTTC
TRBD1	TRBV7-2	-	TRBJ2-5	CAGRGHSLGETQYF	TGTGCCGGCAGGGGGCACTCCCTCGGGGAGACCCAGTACTTC
-	TRBV7-9	-	TRBJ1-4	CASSLELSYSSINEKLFF	TGTGCCAGCAGCTTAGAACTTTCCTACAGCTCTATTAATGAAAAACTGTTTTTT
TRBD1	TRBV20-1	-	TRBJ2-1	CSATSFGQAPETQFF	TGCAGTGCTACCTCATTTGGACAGGCGCCAGAGACCCAGTTCTTC
-	TRBV28	many	TRBJ2-6	CASQSGANVLTF	TGTGCCAGCCAATCTGGGGCCAACGTCCTGACTTTC
-	TRBV2	once	TRBJ2-7	CASILDRMGEQYF	TGTGCCAGCATCCTCGACAGGATGGGCGAGCAGTACTTC
-	TRBV5-6	few	TRBJ2-5	CASSPGTFQETQYF	TGTGCCAGCAGCCCCGGGACGTTCCAAGAGACCCAGTACTTC
-	TRBV7-2	many	TRBJ2-7	CASSLFFGTEQYF	TGTGCCAGCAGCCTCTTCTTTGGCACCGAGCAGTACTTC
-	TRBV7-9	-	TRBJ2-1	CASSSDTSNEQFF	TGTGCCAGCAGCTCCGACACTAGCAATGAGCAGTTCTTC
TRBD2	TRBV27	few	TRBJ2-5	CASSLLAGGPLETQYF	TGTGCCAGCAGTTTATTAGCGGGGGGGCCTTTGGAGACCCAGTACTTC
-	TRBV7-8	-	TRBJ2-4	CASSTQGGLDPFLDVGQYF	TGTGCCAGCAGCACCCAGGGGGGACTAGACCCCTTCCTGGACGTAGGGCAGTACTTC
-	TRBV6-1	few	TRBJ2-7	CASSEYTGSSYEQYF	TGTGCCAGCAGTGAATATACAGGTTCGTCCTACGAGCAGTACTTC
TRBD1	TRBV9	few	TRBJ1-4	CASSYRTGLNEKLFF	TGTGCCAGCAGCTATCGGACAGGGCTTAATGAAAAACTGTTTTTT
TRBD1	TRBV20-1	few	TRBJ2-2	CSARAPGQVLTGELFF	TGCAGTGCTAGAGCGCCGGGACAGGTTCTCACCGGGGAGCTGTTTTTT
-	TRBV7-9	-	TRBJ1-1	CASSGGGPEAFF	TGTGCCAGCAGCGGAGGGGGTCCTGAAGCTTTCTTT
TRBD1	TRBV7-2	many	TRBJ2-1	CASSSGTGAHNEQFF	TGTGCCAGCAGTTCCGGGACAGGAGCACACAATGAGCAGTTCTTC
-	TRBV7-2	many	TRBJ1-2	CASSWPGLGGYGYTF	TGTGCCAGCAGCTGGCCGGGACTAGGAGGGTATGGCTACACCTTC
-	TRBV29-1	-	TRBJ2-2	CSVRVGLAANTGELFF	TGCAGCGTGAGGGTGGGTCTAGCTGCGAACACCGGGGAGCTGTTTTTT
TRBD1	TRBV29-1	few	TRBJ1-5	CSAGTDSNQPQHF	TGCAGCGCTGGGACAGATAGCAATCAGCCCCAGCATTTT
-	TRBV28	-	TRBJ1-5	CASINTWNQPQHF	TGTGCCAGCATCAACACCTGGAATCAGCCCCAGCATTTT
TRBD1	TRBV6-4	many	TRBJ1-1	CASSDGTENTEAFF	TGTGCCAGCAGTGATGGGACAGAAAACACTGAAGCTTTCTTT
-	TRBV7-2	-	TRBJ1-5	CASSLEQGINQPQHF	TGTGCCAGCAGCTTAGAACAGGGTATCAATCAGCCCCAGCATTTT
-	TRBV9	many	TRBJ2-4	CASSTPGASGKNIQYF	TGTGCCAGCAGCACCCCAGGGGCTTCGGGCAAAAACATTCAGTACTTC
TRBD2	TRBV13	few	TRBJ2-5	CASSPRGTSGSGQYF	TGTGCCAGCAGCCCCCGGGGGACTAGCGGGTCGGGCCAGTACTTC
-	TRBV20-1	once	TRBJ1-2	CSATPGQGGGYTF	TGCAGTGCTACCCCGGGTCAGGGAGGTGGCTACACCTTC
-	TRBV20-1	many	TRBJ2-4	CSALTPRTAKNIQYF	TGCAGTGCATTAACCCCCCGCACGGCCAAAAACATTCAGTACTTC
TRBD2	TRBV18	-	TRBJ2-1	CASSLGDPGLAGNEQFF	TGTGCCAGCTCACTCGGAGACCCGGGACTAGCAGGCAATGAGCAGTTCTTC